The 30 T cell receptor beta chains listed next were all sequenced from one sample in a study of T cell repertoires in cytomegalovirus infection. One entry per CDR3 protein, called by TCRdb with MiXCR from the reads. The sample lists around 570,000 distinct CDR3 sequences, under 45% occurring once. Which antigens these TCRs recognize remains unknown. The sample in question was cultured PBMCs, obtained from culture after CMV antigen stimulation. The receptors were sampled from a human donor in good health (CMV status not recorded). Some clones in this sample may be carry-over from other donors' samples.

This clonotype occurred a few times. The chain has TRBV7-9 and TRBJ1-4, with D maybe TRBD1 (5 bases). The V gene lost 5 bases and the J gene lost 8 bases, with 18 bases spanning the gap. From germline, CDR1 is SEHNR and CDR2 FQNEAQ (reference sequence). The CDR3 is 15 amino acids. The CDR3 sequence: CASSTWDGPSEKLFF. The DNA of the CDR3 is TGTGCCAGCAGCACCTGGGACGGACCGAGCGAAAAACTGTTTTTT.

At least ten counts were recorded for this clonotype. The genes are TRBV7-2 and TRBJ1-1; no clear D. This CDR3 region has 13 residues. Germline lookup yields CDR1 SGHTA and CDR2 FQGNSA. Trimming cost V 2 bases and J 1 base, with 5 bases left between them. The CDR3 sequence: CASSLNWNTEAFF. CDR3 sequence (DNA): TGTGCCAGCAGCTTAAACTGGAACACTGAAGCTTTCTTT.

This clonotype appeared a single time. The chain employs TRBV6-2 or TRBV6-3 and TRBJ2-1; D may be TRBD2 (5 bases). The germline gives CDR1 MNHEY, CDR2 SVGEGT. The CDR3 is made up of 13 amino acids. V lost 6 bases to trimming and J lost 3 bases, with 9 bases between them. The CDR3 reads CASRRASYNEQFF. The CDR3, as DNA: TGTGCCAGCAGGAGGGCTAGCTACAATGAGCAGTTCTTC.

This clonotype was found a few times. The chain carries TRBV15 and TRBJ2-1; 7 positions agree with TRBD2. After removal of 5 bases from V and 8 bases from J, the junction contained 15 bases not matched to a gene. The CDR3 totals 16 residues. Per the germline V gene, CDR1 is LNHNV and CDR2 is YYDKDF (reference sequence). The CDR3 here is CATSSWLASGGDEQFF. The CDR3 region has the DNA TGTGCCACCAGCTCCTGGCTGGCTAGCGGCGGCGATGAGCAGTTCTTC.

This chain uses TRBV7-6 with TRBJ1-2; the D gene is possibly TRBD1 (6 bases). The CDR3 has 15 amino acids. Trimming cost V 1 base and J 2 bases, with 11 bases left between them. CDR1 and CDR2 from the germline V gene are SGHVS and FNYEAQ. CDR3 in amino acids: CASSLEVTGNYGYTF. CDR3 nucleotides: TGTGCCAGCAGCTTAGAAGTGACAGGAAACTATGGCTACACCTTC.

This clonotype has more than one count but fewer than ten. J is TRBJ2-3 and V is TRBV7-2; 10 positions agree with TRBD2. Germline V gene lookup returns CDR1 SGHTA and CDR2 FQGNSA. V lost 6 bases and J lost 4; bases outside the gene matches: 7. This CDR3 contains 15 residues. DNA of the CDR3: TGTGCCAGCAGTCGAACTAGCGGGGAGGCAGATACGCAGTATTTT. This sequence encodes CASSRTSGEADTQYF.

The rearrangement uses TRBV6-2 or TRBV6-3 and TRBJ2-7; 11 bases agree with TRBD2. V was pared by 6 bases and J by 3 bases, with 10 bases of the junction left unmatched. Looked up from germline, CDR1 is MNHEY and CDR2 is SVGEGT. CDR3 size: 16 residues. The CDR3 nucleotides read TGTGCCAGCAGCCGTCTAGCGGGAGGCCTATACTACGAGCAGTACTTC. Translated: CASSRLAGGLYYEQYF.

The J gene is TRBJ2-3, the V gene TRBV11-2; 7 bases fit TRBD2. The germline CDR1 and CDR2 sequences are SGHAT and FQNNGV. V lost 3 bases to trimming and J lost 2 bases; unmatched junction nucleotides: 11. The CDR3 covers 17 residues. CDR3 DNA: TGTGCCAGCAGCTTCGCTTCTCCGGGACTATTCACAGATACGCAGTATTTT. Its translation is CASSFASPGLFTDTQYF. The variable domain in full, with the rest retrieved from reference TRBV11-2 and TRBJ2-3, is EAGVAQSPRYKIIEKRQSVAFWCNPISGHATLYWYQQILGQGPKLLIQFQNNGVVDDSQLPKDRFSAERLKGVDSTLKIQPAKLEDSAVYLCASSFASPGLFTDTQYFGPGTRLTVL.

This chain joins TRBV11-2 and TRBJ2-1; 10 bases agree with TRBD1. Per the germline V gene, CDR1 is SGHAT and CDR2 is FQNNGV. V trimming: 8 bases; J trimming: 10 bases; junction bases outside the gene matches: 8. CDR3 length equals 13 residues. The DNA for the CDR3 is TGTGCCAGCGGGGGACAGGGGCCGGGGGAGCAGTTCTTC. This translates into CASGGQGPGEQFF.

V usage is TRBV18 and J usage is TRBJ1-5; D is possibly TRBD1 (6 bases). Germline assignment: CDR1 KGHSH and CDR2 LQKENI. The CDR3 totals 13 residues. Trimming took 8 bases from V and 0 from J, leaving 8 bases between them. The CDR3 DNA reads TGTGCCAGCACAGGGTATAGCAATCAGCCCCAGCATTTT. The encoded protein is CASTGYSNQPQHF. The full variable domain, rest sourced from reference TRBV18 and TRBJ1-5, is NAGVMQNPRHLVRRRGQEARLRCSPMKGHSHVYWYRQLPEEGLKFMVYLQKENIIDESGMPKERFSAEFPKEGPSILRIQQVVRGDSAAYFCASTGYSNQPQHFGDGTRLSIL.

The chain recombines TRBV11-2 with TRBJ2-1; either TRBD1 or TRBD2 may fit D (5 bases each). V lost 5 bases to trimming and J lost 15 bases, with 20 bases between them. The CDR3 has 13 amino acids. Germline CDR1 and CDR2: SGHAT and FQNNGV. CDR3 protein: CASSPGALGTLFF. In nucleotides, the CDR3 is TGTGCCAGCAGCCCCGGGGCCTTAGGAACGCTGTTCTTC.

This clonotype turned up a few times. CDR3 residues: CASMAHYSNQPQHF. Here the CDR3 DNA reads TGTGCCAGTATGGCGCATTATAGCAATCAGCCCCAGCATTTT. The chain is built from TRBV19 and TRBJ1-5; D is unresolved. The CDR3 is made up of 14 amino acids. V was shortened by 7 bases and J by 0 bases, with 10 bases between the two germline ends. Germline V CDR1 and CDR2: LNHDA, SQIVND (reference sequence).

This clonotype was seen a handful of times. V usage is TRBV7-2 and J usage is TRBJ1-1; 8 nucleotides line up with TRBD1. The trim removed 5 bases at V and 9 bases at J, leaving 14 bases unmatched. The CDR3 spans 15 residues. Germline V gives CDR1 SGHTA, CDR2 FQGNSA. In DNA, the CDR3 is TGTGCCAGCAGCCTCAGCGGACAGGGCGGTATAAAAGCTTTCTTT. This encodes CASSLSGQGGIKAFF.

With regard to this clonotype: A much larger clone is a single base away; this may be a read error. The chain links TRBV7-9 to TRBJ2-7; unclear D gene. Trimming stripped 5 bases from V and 2 bases from J, with 4 bases between. The germline V gene encodes CDR1 SEHNR and CDR2 FQNEAQ (reference sequence). The CDR3 sequence is 11 residues long. The CDR3 is CASSITYEQYF. The CDR3 DNA reads as TGTGCCAGCAGCATCACCTACGAGCAGTACTTC. The full variable domain, completed using reference TRBV7-9 and TRBJ2-7, is DTGVSQNPRHKITKRGQNVTFRCDPISEHNRLYWYRQTLGQGPEFLTYFQNEAQLEKSRLLSDRFSAERPKGSFSTLEIQRTEQGDSAMYLCASSITYEQYFGPGTRLTVT.

This chain joins TRBV7-8 and TRBJ2-5; D gene unclear. The V and J ends lost 5 bases and 1 base respectively, with 14 bases between them. The CDR3 covers 15 residues. The V gene's germline CDR1 is SGHVS and CDR2 FQNEAQ. Written as DNA, the CDR3 is TGTGCCAGCAGCCCCTTTTCCGGGTCCCAAGAGACCCAGTACTTC. Translation: CASSPFSGSQETQYF.

The chain recombines TRBV7-4 with TRBJ2-5, with 8 bases that match TRBD2. V lost 5 bases, J lost 0 bases, and 14 bases stayed unmatched. The CDR3 is made up of 18 amino acids. Per germline, CDR1 SGHVT and CDR2 SQSDAQ. This CDR3 reads CASSPRPARGEYQETQYF. The CDR3 DNA sequence: TGTGCCAGCAGCCCCCGGCCCGCGCGGGGGGAGTACCAAGAGACCCAGTACTTC.

The chain recombines TRBV7-2 with TRBJ2-5, with 7 bases aligning to TRBD2. Germline CDR1 is SGHTA and CDR2 is FQGNSA. V lost 5 bases and J lost 7; bases outside the gene matches: 7. The CDR3 runs to 13 residues. The DNA of the CDR3 is TGTGCCAGCAGCAATACCTGGGGGGGGACCCAGTACTTC. It translates to CASSNTWGGTQYF.

This chain connects TRBV4-1 to TRBJ2-6, with 7 positions matching TRBD1. The junction had 4 bases not matched to a gene; V was cut back by 2 bases and J by 0 bases. This CDR3 contains 17 residues. The germline CDR1 and CDR2 sequences are MGHRA and YSYEKL. CDR3 coding DNA: TGCGCCAGCAGCCAAAACAGGGGCCCCTCTGGGGCCAACGTCCTGACTTTC. This sequence encodes CASSQNRGPSGANVLTF.

This CDR3 is CASSLGRGDQPQHF. The CDR3 region has the DNA TGTGCCAGCAGCTTAGGCAGGGGGGATCAGCCCCAGCATTTT. V and J are TRBV7-8 and TRBJ1-5, with 7 nucleotides matching TRBD1. The CDR3 loop spans 14 amino acids. In germline, CDR1 is SGHVS, CDR2 FQNEAQ. The V segment lost 1 base and the J segment 5 bases; nucleotides outside the gene matches: 2.

This chain uses TRBV7-2 with TRBJ1-2, with 8 positions matching TRBD1. V was pared by 5 bases and J by 8 bases, with 4 bases of the junction left unmatched. The germline V gene encodes CDR1 SGHTA and CDR2 FQGNSA. The length of the CDR3 is 12 residues. CDR3 DNA: TGTGCCAGCAGCCAGGGACAGGCGGGCTACACCTTC. Translating it yields CASSQGQAGYTF.

This chain links TRBV12-3 or TRBV12-4 with TRBJ1-6, with 10 nucleotides matching TRBD1. The CDR3 length is 14 residues. J gave up 9 bases and V 5 bases, and 4 bases lay outside the gene matches. DNA for the CDR3: TGTGCCAGCAGTCTGACAGGGGGCCGTTCACCCCTCCACTTT. Translating it yields CASSLTGGRSPLHF.

This rearrangement joins TRBV29-1 to TRBJ2-3; D possibly matches TRBD1 or TRBD2 (5 bases each). The CDR3 sequence is 18 residues long. Germline V gene data show CDR1 as SQVTM and CDR2 as ANQGSEA. The V and J ends lost 1 base and 0 bases respectively, with 20 bases between them. The DNA for the CDR3 is TGCAGCGTTGAAGTAGGGGTGGCGGGTCCATCTAGCACAGATACGCAGTATTTT. Protein: CSVEVGVAGPSSTDTQYF.

This clonotype was detected many times. This chain links TRBV7-2 with TRBJ2-3; TRBD1 or TRBD2 may be the D gene (5 bases each). Trimming left V 5 bases short and J 5 bases short, with 8 bases between. The length of the CDR3 is 12 residues. CDR1 SGHTA and CDR2 FQGNSA come from the germline V gene. CDR3 residues: CASSPRGDTQYF. In DNA form, the CDR3 reads TGTGCCAGCAGCCCGAGGGGAGATACGCAGTATTTT.

This clonotype was observed a handful of times. This chain uses TRBV7-8 with TRBJ2-5; weak D call: TRBD1 (5 bases). V was shortened by 5 bases and J by 4 bases, with 20 bases between the two germline ends. Germline-derived CDR1 and CDR2 are SGHVS and FQNEAQ. The CDR3 is 16 amino acids. The CDR3 region has the DNA TGTGCCAGCAGCCAAGCGCCGAACTCTAGGGGAGAGACCCAGTACTTC. It translates to CASSQAPNSRGETQYF.

The chain joins TRBV4-3 to TRBJ2-1, with 9 nucleotides matching TRBD2. This CDR3 comprises 16 residues. After removal of 0 bases from V and 6 bases from J, the junction contained 6 bases not matched to a gene. Germline assignment: CDR1 LGHNA and CDR2 YSLEER. Here the CDR3 DNA reads TGCGCCAGCAGCCAAGAGGGACTAGCTCCGCTCAATGAGCAGTTCTTC. Amino acids: CASSQEGLAPLNEQFF.

This clonotype was recorded a few times. This chain links TRBV2 with TRBJ2-1, with D perhaps being TRBD1 or TRBD2 (6 bases each). The germline V and J ends were trimmed by 8 bases and 6 bases, with 14 bases remaining between them. Germline-derived CDR1 and CDR2 are SNHLY and FYNNEI. The CDR3 runs to 13 residues. As DNA, the CDR3 is TGTGCCAGCCTGGGGGGCGTAGGCAATGAGCAGTTCTTC. It yields the protein CASLGGVGNEQFF. Drawing the rest from reference TRBV2 and TRBJ2-1, the complete variable domain is EPEVTQTPSHQVTQMGQEVILRCVPISNHLYFYWYRQILGQKVEFLVSFYNNEISEKSEIFDDQFSVERPDGSNFTLKIRSTKLEDSAMYFCASLGGVGNEQFFGPGTRLTVL.

A few counts support this clonotype. CDR3 DNA: TGTGCCAGCAGCTTACCTACCTCTGGAACTGAGACCCAGTACTTC. Amino acid sequence: CASSLPTSGTETQYF. The V gene is TRBV7-2, the J gene TRBJ2-5; D uncertain. V shed 2 bases and J shed 5 bases, with 15 bases lying between them. Germline lookup yields CDR1 SGHTA and CDR2 FQGNSA. The CDR3 is 15 residues long. The full variable domain, with the rest looked up from reference TRBV7-2 and TRBJ2-5, is GAGVSQSPSNKVTEKGKDVELRCDPISGHTALYWYRQSLGQGLEFLIYFQGNSAPDKSGLPSDRFSAERTGGSVSTLTIQRTQQEDSAVYLCASSLPTSGTETQYFGPGTRLLVL.

The chain is built from TRBV3-1 and TRBJ2-1, with D possibly being TRBD2 (6 bases). Germline V gives CDR1 LGHDT, CDR2 YNNKEL (reference sequence). The CDR3 extends over 17 amino acids. V was shortened by 3 bases and J by 7 bases, with 22 bases between the two germline ends. CDR3 loop: CASSHRDLGGSGNEQFF. The DNA for the CDR3 is TGTGCCAGCAGCCATAGAGATTTGGGGGGATCTGGGAATGAGCAGTTCTTC.

This clonotype was seen a handful of times. The chain carries TRBV7-6 and TRBJ2-7; maybe TRBD2 (6 bases). Germline V CDR1 and CDR2: SGHVS, FNYEAQ. Trimming pared 5 bases from V and 7 bases from J, leaving 27 bases between. The CDR3 sequence is 17 residues long. The CDR3 region is CASSLTRYTGEVGEQYF. CDR3 coding DNA: TGTGCCAGCAGCCTCACCCGTTACACCGGGGAGGTCGGTGAGCAGTACTTC.

This rearrangement joins TRBV2 to TRBJ2-7; perhaps TRBD1 as D (6 bases). With 5 bases removed from V and 7 bases from J, the gap between germline ends came to 15 bases. Per germline, CDR1 SNHLY and CDR2 FYNNEI. This CDR3 region has 13 residues. CDR3: CASSWDTKGEQYF. CDR3 in DNA: TGTGCCAGCAGTTGGGACACCAAGGGGGAGCAGTACTTC. The variable domain in full, with the rest retrieved from reference TRBV2 and TRBJ2-7, is EPEVTQTPSHQVTQMGQEVILRCVPISNHLYFYWYRQILGQKVEFLVSFYNNEISEKSEIFDDQFSVERPDGSNFTLKIRSTKLEDSAMYFCASSWDTKGEQYFGPGTRLTVT.